The 13 T cell receptor beta chains below were found in one sample sequenced in a study of blood T cells in healthy people across ages. For the second PCR, which ran for 7 to 11 cycles, a sample-barcoded 5' primer and a J-beta primer mix were used. TCRdb re-analysed the 5' RACE reads in MiXCR, keeping a single row per CDR3 protein. The sample holds about 580,000 distinct CDR3 sequences, around 48% seen once. Sequenced material: blood. These receptors all come from a man older than 75 in good health.

This clonotype occurred many times. J is TRBJ2-5 and V is TRBV6-6; the match to TRBD1 covers 10 bases. J was trimmed by 7 bases and V by 5 bases; bases with no gene match: 4. This CDR3 region has 13 residues. Germline CDR1 is MNHNY and CDR2 is SVGAGI (reference sequence). The CDR3 bases are TGTGCCAGCAGTCGGACAGGGGGGGGGACCCAGTACTTC. Translating gives CASSRTGGGTQYF.

This chain joins TRBV20-1 and TRBJ1-5; D might be TRBD1 (5 bases). This CDR3 spans 13 amino acids. The ends were cut back, 4 bases at V and 9 bases at J, with 16 bases in the middle. Germline CDR1 and CDR2: DFQATT and SNEGSKA (reference sequence). CDR3 DNA: TGCAGTGCTAAAGGGGCCGCTTCAGGGCCCCAGCATTTT. This gives the protein CSAKGAASGPQHF.

The chain joins TRBV3-1 to TRBJ2-7; D is unclear. This CDR3 has 11 residues. Germline CDR1 is LGHDT and CDR2 is YNNKEL (reference sequence). Trimming shortened V by 5 bases and J by 2 bases, and 4 bases separated the two germline ends. The CDR3 sequence is CASSNAYEQYF. The CDR3 DNA reads TGTGCCAGCAGCAATGCCTACGAGCAGTACTTC.

This clonotype was picked up a small number of times. The chain employs TRBV20-1 and TRBJ2-1; either TRBD1 or TRBD2 may supply D (5 bases each). Germline loops: CDR1 DFQATT, CDR2 SNEGSKA (reference sequence). V gave up 6 bases and J gave up 6 bases, with 15 bases separating them. CDR3 size: 13 residues. This CDR3 reads CSARGESGNEQFF. The CDR3 DNA reads as TGCAGTGCGAGGGGAGAATCTGGCAATGAGCAGTTCTTC.

This clonotype was picked up many times. One junction end disagrees with the germline gene, perhaps due to a read error. This chain connects TRBV10-3 to TRBJ2-1, with D unclear. CDR1 and CDR2 (germline): ENHRY, SYGVKD. CDR3 length: 11 residues. This CDR3 is CAIGESNEQFF. CDR3 nucleotides: TGTGCCATCGGTGAGAGCAATGAGCAGTTCTTC.

This clonotype was seen a single time. Since a much larger clone is just one base distant, this may be a read error. The rearrangement uses TRBV7-9 and TRBJ2-1; D not resolved. Gene TRBJ2-7 matches the end of the DNA better, so the J call may be wrong. Per germline, CDR1 SEHNR and CDR2 FQNEAQ (reference sequence). The CDR3 runs to 13 residues. The CDR3, as DNA: TGTGCCAGCAGCGCGGCCTTGTACAATGAGCAGTACTTC. Translated: CASSAALYNEQYF.

The chain links TRBV29-1 to TRBJ2-7, with 8 bases aligning to TRBD1. Germline V gene data show CDR1 as SQVTM and CDR2 as ANQGSEA. The CDR3 sequence is 12 residues long. Germline trimming cut 4 bases from V and 6 bases from J; bases unmatched to any gene: 5. The CDR3 DNA reads TGCAGCGTTGGCAGGGGGCGCGGCGAGCAGTACTTC. Translated, it gives CSVGRGRGEQYF.

This sequence joins TRBV6-2 or TRBV6-3 and TRBJ2-4; TRBD2 matches 7 bases. Germline V lookup: CDR1 MNHEY, CDR2 SVGEGT. CDR3 length equals 15 residues. The V and J ends lost 7 bases and 0 bases, in that order; junction bases with no gene match: 6. The CDR3 DNA sequence: TGTGCCAGCACCGACGGGGGGAGAGCCAAAAACATTCAGTACTTC. Residues: CASTDGGRAKNIQYF.

The rearrangement joins TRBV20-1 to TRBJ2-3, with D tentatively TRBD1 or TRBD2 (5 bases each). The germline CDR1 and CDR2 sequences are DFQATT and SNEGSKA (reference sequence). The CDR3 runs 14 residues. V was clipped by 2 bases and J by 9 bases, with 18 bases between them. The CDR3 sequence is CSARSRVGLGTQYF. The DNA for the CDR3 is TGCAGTGCTAGAAGCAGGGTTGGACTGGGGACGCAGTATTTT.

The chain combines TRBV16 with TRBJ1-5; weak D call: TRBD1 (5 bases). CDR3 size: 14 residues. Germline V gene sequence: CDR1 KGHSY, CDR2 FQNENV. V was pared by 1 base and J by 6 bases, with 10 bases between. The CDR3, as DNA: TGTGCCAGCAGCCAATTGGCCGGGGGTCAGCCCCAGCATTTT. The encoded protein is CASSQLAGGQPQHF.

This clonotype appeared a single time. The chain couples TRBV29-1 to TRBJ2-7, with D perhaps given as TRBD1 or TRBD2 (7 bases each). The V end lost 7 bases, the J end lost 7 bases, and 20 bases lay between the germline ends. The CDR3 totals 13 residues. CDR1 is SQVTM and CDR2 is ANQGSEA in the germline V gene. CDR3 residues: CSALTGYGREQYF. CDR3 sequence (DNA): TGCAGCGCGCTGACAGGGTACGGGAGGGAGCAGTACTTC.

This clonotype was observed a few times. The chain recombines TRBV6-1 with TRBJ1-2; tentatively, D is TRBD1 (5 bases). This CDR3 is built from 16 residues. The germline gives CDR1 MNHNS, CDR2 SASEGT. V lost 0 bases and J 3 bases, leaving 14 bases between the germline ends. The CDR3: CASSEATAWRYYGYTF. The CDR3 DNA follows: TGTGCCAGCAGTGAAGCGACAGCTTGGCGGTACTATGGCTACACCTTC.

This clonotype has a single count. This rearrangement joins TRBV4-1 to TRBJ2-7; D unclear. Trimming cost V 1 base and J 3 bases, with 10 bases left between them. Germline CDR1 is MGHRA and CDR2 is YSYEKL. The CDR3 extends over 14 amino acids. This CDR3 is CASSQGFANYEQYF. CDR3 DNA: TGCGCCAGCAGCCAAGGGTTTGCTAACTACGAGCAGTACTTC.